Below are 28 T cell receptor beta chains sequenced from a single sample in a study of cytomegalovirus exposure and HLA in healthy donors. 13 Jbeta primers and 60 Vbeta primers were used for the PCR. Generated by immunoSEQ multiplex PCR, the TCRdb table keeps only in-frame clones and is missing some. Of about 150,000 clones detected, approximately 80% appear once; the ten largest clones hold around 2.2%. The specimen sequenced was PBMCs. Every receptor here comes from a man aged 25 to 40 in good health and CMV-seronegative.

The chain combines TRBV4-1 with TRBJ2-5; TRBD1 aligns across 9 bases. V lost 0 bases, J lost 2 bases, and 7 bases stayed unmatched. CDR3 size: 17 residues. The germline gives CDR1 MGHRA, CDR2 YSYEKL. DNA of the CDR3: TGCGCCAGCAGCCAAGATGTTACCGGGACAGGGCAAGAGACCCAGTACTTC. Translating gives CASSQDVTGTGQETQYF.

The rearrangement links TRBV11-3 to TRBJ2-2; TRBD2 might be the D (7 bases). The V gene lost 3 bases and the J gene lost 3 bases, with 14 bases spanning the gap. The CDR3 sequence is 16 residues long. Germline values: CDR1 SGHNT, CDR2 YENEEA. The DNA for the CDR3 is TGTGCCAGCAGCTTGAGGGGGGGAAGCGACACCGGGGAGCTGTTTTTT. This translates into CASSLRGGSDTGELFF.

This chain joins TRBV13 and TRBJ2-7, with 11 bases that match TRBD1. The V gene's germline CDR1 is PRHDT and CDR2 FYEKMQ (reference sequence). Trimming took 5 bases from V and 2 from J; bases not matched to a gene: 5. There are 15 residues in the CDR3. The CDR3 sequence: CASSPRGQGAYEQYF. The CDR3 bases are TGTGCCAGCAGCCCCAGGGGACAGGGGGCCTACGAGCAGTACTTC.

The rearrangement uses TRBV5-8 and TRBJ2-5, with TRBD2 matching over 14 bases. The germline V gene encodes CDR1 SGHTS and CDR2 YDEGEE. The trim removed 1 base at V and 4 bases at J, leaving 6 bases unmatched. The CDR3 is 17 amino acids. The CDR3 loop reads CASSLRRGTSGRETQYF. The CDR3 coding sequence is TGTGCCAGCAGCTTGCGTCGTGGGACTAGCGGGAGAGAGACCCAGTACTTC.

The gene calls are TRBV5-1 and TRBJ2-3, with 8 bases that match TRBD1. J was trimmed by 4 bases and V by 2 bases; bases with no gene match: 3. Germline lookup yields CDR1 SGHRS and CDR2 YFSETQ. The CDR3 sequence is 14 residues long. In nucleotides, the CDR3 is TGCGCCAGCAGCTTTCCAGGGGGCCCAGATACGCAGTATTTT. Translation: CASSFPGGPDTQYF. Variable domain in full (rest from reference TRBV5-1 and TRBJ2-3): KAGVTQTPRYLIKTRGQQVTLSCSPISGHRSVSWYQQTPGQGLQFLFEYFSETQRNKGNFPGRFSGRQFSNSRSEMNVSTLELGDSALYLCASSFPGGPDTQYFGPGTRLTVL.

A few counts support this clone. CDR3 region: CASRAGTLTEAFF. CDR3 nucleotide sequence: TGTGCCAGCAGAGCCGGGACACTCACTGAAGCTTTCTTT. The V call is TRBV2, the J call TRBJ1-1; perhaps TRBD1 as D (6 bases). Germline CDR1 is SNHLY and CDR2 is FYNNEI. V lost 6 bases and J lost 4, with 12 bases in between. The CDR3 loop spans 13 amino acids. Filled out from reference TRBV2 and TRBJ1-1, the complete variable domain reads EPEVTQTPSHQVTQMGQEVILRCVPISNHLYFYWYRQILGQKVEFLVSFYNNEISEKSEIFDDQFSVERPDGSNFTLKIRSTKLEDSAMYFCASRAGTLTEAFFGQGTRLTVV.

This clone appeared a single time. V usage is TRBV19 and J usage is TRBJ1-2; TRBD1 aligns across 8 bases. With 4 bases clipped from V and 1 base from J, the junction kept 5 bases outside the gene matches. Per germline, CDR1 LNHDA and CDR2 SQIVND (reference sequence). The CDR3 spans 15 residues. The CDR3 DNA follows: TGTGCCAGTAGTAGGGGACAGGCCCGTAACTATGGCTACACCTTC. Protein: CASSRGQARNYGYTF.

The chain is built from TRBV4-3 and TRBJ1-1, with 7 positions matching TRBD1. The CDR3 has 15 amino acids. Trimming removed 1 base from V and 2 bases from J; junction bases left unmatched: 4. CDR1 and CDR2 (germline): LGHNA, YSLEER. CDR3 DNA: TGCGCCAGCAGCCAAGCTGACAGGGATAACACTGAAGCTTTCTTT. Its protein product is CASSQADRDNTEAFF.

V and J are TRBV6-1 and TRBJ2-1; TRBD2 matches at 11 bases. V lost 8 bases and J lost 7; bases outside the gene matches: 7. CDR3 length: 14 residues. The germline V gene encodes CDR1 MNHNS and CDR2 SASEGT. CDR3 amino acids: CASGVAGGVNEQFF. CDR3 nucleotide sequence: TGTGCCAGCGGTGTAGCGGGAGGGGTTAATGAGCAGTTCTTC.

The rearrangement uses TRBV19 and TRBJ2-7; 8 bases are shared with TRBD2. CDR3 length: 14 amino acids. The V segment lost 3 bases and the J segment 2 bases; nucleotides outside the gene matches: 3. Germline-derived CDR1 and CDR2 are LNHDA and SQIVND (reference sequence). CDR3 coding DNA: TGTGCCAGTAGTATCGGGACTAGTACCTACGAGCAGTACTTC. This gives the protein CASSIGTSTYEQYF.

The CDR3 nucleotides read TGTGCCAGCAGTGAATCAGGGGCAGGGGGCTACGAGCAGTACTTC. It codes for CASSESGAGGYEQYF. The V and J genes are TRBV25-1 and TRBJ2-7, with TRBD1 matching 7 bases. CDR1 and CDR2 (germline): MGHDK, SYGVNS. J lost 3 bases, V lost 1 base, and 6 bases had no gene match. The CDR3 runs to 15 residues.

J is TRBJ2-4 and V is TRBV18; 8 positions match TRBD1. Germline V gene lookup returns CDR1 KGHSH and CDR2 LQKENI. The CDR3 is made up of 16 amino acids. V lost 8 bases and J lost 7; bases outside the gene matches: 16. Here the CDR3 reads CASATGTGDGGNIQYF. The CDR3 bases are TGTGCCAGCGCGACCGGGACAGGTGATGGAGGGAACATTCAGTACTTC.

The chain carries TRBV18 and TRBJ2-1; 9 bases line up with TRBD1. Losses at the gene ends were 0 bases for V and 2 bases for J; bases not matched to a gene: 5. Germline CDR1 and CDR2: KGHSH and LQKENI. CDR3 length: 17 residues. The chain's CDR3 is CASSPPAGQGPYNEQFF. DNA of the CDR3: TGTGCCAGCTCACCACCGGCGGGACAGGGTCCCTACAATGAGCAGTTCTTC.

The V call is TRBV27, the J call TRBJ1-3; 7 nucleotides line up with TRBD1. The CDR3 is 15 amino acids. The germline CDR1 and CDR2 sequences are MNHEY and SMNVEV (reference sequence). V lost 5 bases and J lost 1; bases outside the gene matches: 5. In nucleotides, the CDR3 is TGTGCCAGCAGTGGCAGGGGGAGGTCTGGAAACACCATATATTTT. As protein: CASSGRGRSGNTIYF.

This clone was observed a single time. The CDR3 is CASSRGLAGVYEQFF. The DNA of the CDR3 is TGTGCCAGTAGTAGAGGGCTAGCGGGAGTCTATGAGCAGTTCTTC. The J gene is TRBJ2-1, the V gene TRBV19; 10 bases are shared with TRBD2. Trimming removed 4 bases from V and 8 bases from J; junction bases left unmatched: 8. Germline V gene sequence: CDR1 LNHDA, CDR2 SQIVND (reference sequence). This CDR3 comprises 15 residues.

The gene calls are TRBV28 and TRBJ2-7, with D possibly TRBD2 on 6 matching bases. CDR1 MDHEN and CDR2 SYDVKM come from the germline V gene. The CDR3 extends over 15 amino acids. Trimming took 7 bases from V and 3 from J, leaving 19 bases between them. The CDR3 DNA is TGTGCCAGCACCACCGGGACTCCCTTGGGCTACGAGCAGTACTTC. Amino acids: CASTTGTPLGYEQYF.

V and J are TRBV19 and TRBJ2-5; maybe TRBD1 (6 bases). Trimming took 5 bases from V and 5 from J, leaving 12 bases between them. Germline loops: CDR1 LNHDA, CDR2 SQIVND (reference sequence). The CDR3 is made up of 13 amino acids. The CDR3: CASSEQGLETQYF. The CDR3 DNA reads as TGTGCCAGTAGTGAACAGGGTTTGGAGACCCAGTACTTC.

Remarks on this clone: At one end, the junction sequence differs from germline, possibly due to a read error. The rearrangement links TRBV7-9 to TRBJ2-3; tentatively, D is TRBD2 (6 bases). The CDR3 contains 12 residues. From germline, CDR1 is SEHNR and CDR2 FQNEAQ (reference sequence). The CDR3 loop reads CSSSPDYREQYF. CDR3 in DNA: TGTTCCAGCAGCCCGGACTACCGGGAACAGTATTTT.

V is TRBV29-1 and J is TRBJ2-1, with 13 bases that match TRBD2. The V gene's germline CDR1 is SQVTM and CDR2 ANQGSEA. The CDR3 extends over 14 amino acids. V was clipped by 2 bases and J by 10 bases; unmatched bases: 5. The CDR3 DNA reads as TGCAGCGTTGAAACTAGCGGGGGGGGTATCGAGCAGTTCTTC. Its translation is CSVETSGGGIEQFF.

The V and J genes are TRBV19 and TRBJ2-7; D is possibly TRBD2 (5 bases). Germline V gene data show CDR1 as LNHDA and CDR2 as SQIVND (reference sequence). This CDR3 is built from 17 residues. Trimming pared 0 bases from V and 3 bases from J, leaving 18 bases between. In DNA, the CDR3 is TGTGCCAGTAGTATAGATGGGAGTCGGATAGCTGTCTACGAGCAGTACTTC. Amino acid sequence: CASSIDGSRIAVYEQYF.

V is TRBV29-1 and J is TRBJ2-7; 10 bases fit TRBD2. The germline V gene has CDR1 SQVTM and CDR2 ANQGSEA. This CDR3 contains 13 residues. V dropped 4 bases and J dropped 3; count of bases not matched to a gene: 3. CDR3 sequence: CSVGTSGYYEQYF. DNA for the CDR3: TGCAGCGTTGGGACTAGCGGTTACTACGAGCAGTACTTC.

The gene calls are TRBV30 and TRBJ1-6; D uncertain. This CDR3 comprises 11 residues. The V gene lost 3 bases and the J gene lost 7 bases, with 4 bases spanning the gap. CDR1 is GTSNPN and CDR2 is SVGIG in the germline V gene (reference sequence). CDR3 nucleotides: TGTGCCTGGAGCGCGAATTCACCCCTCCACTTT. Its protein is CAWSANSPLHF.

The gene calls are TRBV19 and TRBJ2-7; D is possibly TRBD1 (5 bases). Germline loops: CDR1 LNHDA, CDR2 SQIVND (reference sequence). V lost 7 bases to trimming and J lost 3 bases, with 16 bases between them. The CDR3 sequence is 14 residues long. CDR3 sequence reads: CASKSRQGNYEQYF. CDR3 in DNA: TGTGCCAGTAAGAGCAGGCAGGGAAACTACGAGCAGTACTTC. The full variable domain, completed using reference TRBV19 and TRBJ2-7, is DGGITQSPKYLFRKEGQNVTLSCEQNLNHDAMYWYRQDPGQGLRLIYYSQIVNDFQKGDIAEGYSVSREKKESFPLTVTSAQKNPTAFYLCASKSRQGNYEQYFGPGTRLTVT.

This chain links TRBV6-5 with TRBJ1-6, with D perhaps matching TRBD1 (6 bases). The CDR3 has 14 amino acids. The V end lost 0 bases, the J end lost 12 bases, and 12 bases lay between the germline ends. Germline V lookup: CDR1 MNHEY, CDR2 SVGAGI. The CDR3 protein is CASSYSGQNVPLHF. The CDR3 DNA sequence: TGTGCCAGCAGTTACTCGGGACAAAATGTACCCCTCCACTTT.

This clone was picked up a small number of times. The V gene is TRBV18, the J gene TRBJ1-1, with 9 nucleotides matching TRBD1. V shed 2 bases, J shed 11 bases, and the junction held 3 bases outside the gene matches. Germline values: CDR1 KGHSH, CDR2 LQKENI. The CDR3 consists of 12 residues. This CDR3 is CASSPGTGWAFF. CDR3 nucleotide sequence: TGTGCCAGCTCACCAGGGACAGGGTGGGCTTTCTTT.

The chain recombines TRBV10-1 with TRBJ1-2, with D hard to call. CDR1 is WNHNN and CDR2 is SYGVQD in the germline V gene (reference sequence). CDR3 length: 13 residues. V was cut by 4 bases and J by 3 bases, with 9 bases left in between. CDR3 sequence (DNA): TGCGCCAGCAGTGGACATGGGTACTATGGCTACACCTTC. It encodes CASSGHGYYGYTF.

The gene calls are TRBV18 and TRBJ2-7, with 7 bases fitting TRBD1. CDR3 length: 14 amino acids. CDR1 and CDR2 (germline): KGHSH, LQKENI. Trimming took 6 bases from V and 3 from J; bases not matched to a gene: 8. The CDR3 DNA sequence: TGTGCCAGCTCTCTCCGGGACAGCTACTACGAGCAGTACTTC. This translates into CASSLRDSYYEQYF.

This rearrangement joins TRBV6-1 to TRBJ1-2; D is ambiguous. CDR3 size: 12 residues. V lost 4 bases to trimming and J lost 3 bases, with 6 bases between them. Germline V gives CDR1 MNHNS, CDR2 SASEGT. CDR3 coding DNA: TGTGCCAGCAGTGCCCAGGACTATGGCTACACCTTC. Protein product: CASSAQDYGYTF.